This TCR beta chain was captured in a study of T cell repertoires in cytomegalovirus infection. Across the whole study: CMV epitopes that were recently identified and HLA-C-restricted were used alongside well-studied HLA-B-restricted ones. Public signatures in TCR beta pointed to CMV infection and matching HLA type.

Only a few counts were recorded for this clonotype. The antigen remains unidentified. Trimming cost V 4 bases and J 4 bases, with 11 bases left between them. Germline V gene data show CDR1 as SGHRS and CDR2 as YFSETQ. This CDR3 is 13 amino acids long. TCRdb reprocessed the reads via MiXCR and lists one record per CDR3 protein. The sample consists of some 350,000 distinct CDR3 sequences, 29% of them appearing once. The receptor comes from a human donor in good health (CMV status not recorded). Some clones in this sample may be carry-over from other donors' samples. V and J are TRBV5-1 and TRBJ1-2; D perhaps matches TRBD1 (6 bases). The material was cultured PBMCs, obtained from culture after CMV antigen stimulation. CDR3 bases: TGCGCCAGCAGCGACGGACAGTCCTATGGCTACACCTTC. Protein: CASSDGQSYGYTF. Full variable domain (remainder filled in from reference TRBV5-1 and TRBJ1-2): KAGVTQTPRYLIKTRGQQVTLSCSPISGHRSVSWYQQTPGQGLQFLFEYFSETQRNKGNFPGRFSGRQFSNSRSEMNVSTLELGDSALYLCASSDGQSYGYTFGSGTRLTVV.